What follows are 8 T cell receptor beta chains derived from one specimen sequenced in a study of tumor-infiltrating lymphocytes in oesophageal squamous cell carcinoma. TCRdb recomputed calls from the PCR reads with MiXCR, one row per CDR3 protein. The table has about 21,000 distinct CDR3 sequences, less than 45% seen once. Sequencing was performed on esophageal tumor tissue. The receptor set was obtained from a male donor with esophageal squamous cell carcinoma.

V is TRBV6-8 and J is TRBJ2-3; no clear D. The CDR3 runs 15 residues. The germline V gene encodes CDR1 MNHGY and CDR2 SAAAGT. Deletions cut 6 bases from V and 8 bases from J, with 21 bases between. The CDR3 protein is CASSTTGRRLATQYF. For the CDR3, the DNA is TGTGCCAGCAGCACGACGGGTCGGAGATTGGCTACGCAGTATTTT.

This clonotype was observed a handful of times. The V and J genes are TRBV6-6 and TRBJ2-1; TRBD1 is a possible D gene (5 bases). The CDR3 is 13 residues long. CDR1 and CDR2 (germline): MNHNY, SVGAGI (reference sequence). Deletions cut 2 bases from V and 7 bases from J, with 9 bases between. The CDR3 DNA is TGTGCCAGCAGTTACCCATGGACAAATGAGCAGTTCTTC. It translates to CASSYPWTNEQFF.

This clonotype has ten or more counts. This chain uses TRBV6-1 with TRBJ1-4, with no clear D. Germline CDR1 and CDR2: MNHNS and SASEGT. This CDR3 has 15 amino acids. V gave up 5 bases and J gave up 4 bases, with 14 bases separating them. The CDR3 nucleotides are TGTGCCAGCAGTAGCCGGAGGCAGAGTAATGAAAAACTGTTTTTT. Its protein product is CASSSRRQSNEKLFF.

This clonotype was counted ten times or more. The chain carries TRBV5-6 and TRBJ2-3; D call uncertain. Germline CDR1 SGHDT, CDR2 YYEEEE. The V and J ends lost 0 bases and 8 bases respectively, with 4 bases between them. CDR3 size: 11 residues. The CDR3 loop is CASSLEGTQYF. CDR3 coding DNA: TGTGCCAGCAGCTTGGAGGGTACGCAGTATTTT.

The chain links TRBV6-7 to TRBJ2-1; D is tentatively TRBD1 or TRBD2 (5 bases each). TRBV6-7 carries the ORF label, with uncertain function. CDR3 length: 14 amino acids. The ends were cut back, 5 bases at V and 6 bases at J, with 14 bases in the middle. The CDR3 DNA reads as TGTGCCAGCAGTACGAAACGGGACGTCAATGAGCAGTTCTTC. This sequence encodes CASSTKRDVNEQFF.

This clonotype was observed at least ten times. One end of the junction is discordant with germline, which a read error may explain. The CDR3 nucleotides read TGTGCCAGCAGCTCGTACAGGGGGCTTAACACTGAAGCTTTCTTT. This gives the protein CASSSYRGLNTEAFF. The chain links TRBV5-3 to TRBJ1-1; 9 bases align to TRBD1. TRBV5-3 is identified as an open reading frame with a role that is uncertain. This CDR3 is built from 15 residues.

The chain couples TRBV7-2 to TRBJ2-7; a possible D gene is TRBD1 (6 bases). The V and J ends lost 5 bases and 0 bases respectively, with 14 bases between them. In germline, CDR1 is SGHTA, CDR2 FQGNSA. The CDR3 covers 15 residues. The CDR3 region is CASSRDRSSSYEQYF. Written as DNA, the CDR3 is TGTGCCAGCAGCAGAGACAGGTCGAGCTCCTACGAGCAGTACTTC.

This clonotype was seen repeatedly, ten times or more. This chain uses TRBV7-2 with TRBJ2-7; D is possibly TRBD1 (5 bases). The CDR3 runs to 13 residues. The V and J ends lost 4 bases and 1 base respectively, with 8 bases between them. CDR1 is SGHTA, CDR2 FQGNSA, per germline. DNA of the CDR3: TGTGCCAGCAGCTCCAGGGTTTCCTACGAGCAGTACTTC. It is translated as CASSSRVSYEQYF.